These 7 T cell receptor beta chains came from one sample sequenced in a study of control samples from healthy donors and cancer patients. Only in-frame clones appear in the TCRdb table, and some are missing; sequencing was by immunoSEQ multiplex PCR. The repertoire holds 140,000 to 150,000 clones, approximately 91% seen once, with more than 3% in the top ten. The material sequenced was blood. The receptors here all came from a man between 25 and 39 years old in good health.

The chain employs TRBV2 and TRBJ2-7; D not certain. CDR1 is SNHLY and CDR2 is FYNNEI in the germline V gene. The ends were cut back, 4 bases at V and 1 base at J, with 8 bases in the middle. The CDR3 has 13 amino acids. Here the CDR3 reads CASSVLGSYEQYF. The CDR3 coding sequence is TGTGCCAGCAGTGTTTTGGGGTCCTACGAGCAGTACTTC.

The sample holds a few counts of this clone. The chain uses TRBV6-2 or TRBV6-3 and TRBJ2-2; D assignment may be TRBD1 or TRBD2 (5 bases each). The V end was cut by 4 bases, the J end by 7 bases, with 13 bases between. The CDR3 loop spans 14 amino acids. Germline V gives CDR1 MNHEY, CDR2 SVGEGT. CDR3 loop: CASSSTGTDGELFF. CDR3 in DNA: TGTGCCAGCAGTTCAACTGGGACGGACGGGGAGCTGTTTTTT.

The CDR3 DNA is TGTGCCAGCAGCTTAGTCTTTGGACAGGGGACAGATACGCAGTATTTT. Protein: CASSLVFGQGTDTQYF. This sequence joins TRBV7-8 and TRBJ2-3; TRBD1 agrees at 9 bases. The CDR3 consists of 16 residues. Germline assignment: CDR1 SGHVS and CDR2 FQNEAQ. The V gene end was trimmed by 1 base and the J gene end by 3 bases; junction bases not matched to a gene: 5.

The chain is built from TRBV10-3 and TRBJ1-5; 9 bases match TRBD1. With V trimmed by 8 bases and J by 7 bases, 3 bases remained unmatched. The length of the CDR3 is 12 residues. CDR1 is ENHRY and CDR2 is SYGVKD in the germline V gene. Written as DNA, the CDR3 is TGTGCCATCGGTACAGGGGGCCAGCCCCAGCATTTT. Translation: CAIGTGGQPQHF.

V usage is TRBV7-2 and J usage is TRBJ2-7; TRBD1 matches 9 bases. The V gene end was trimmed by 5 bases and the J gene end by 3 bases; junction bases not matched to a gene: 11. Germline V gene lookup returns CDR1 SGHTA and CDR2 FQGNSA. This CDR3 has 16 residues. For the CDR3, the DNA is TGTGCCAGCAGCCCACAGGGCGGGACAGGGTTCTACGAGCAGTACTTC. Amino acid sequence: CASSPQGGTGFYEQYF.

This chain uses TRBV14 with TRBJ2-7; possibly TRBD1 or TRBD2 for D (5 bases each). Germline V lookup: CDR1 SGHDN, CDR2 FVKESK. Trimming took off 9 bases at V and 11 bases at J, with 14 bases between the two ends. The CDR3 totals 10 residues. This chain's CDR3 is CARGRDGEYF. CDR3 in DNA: TGTGCCAGAGGCCGGGACGGAGAGTACTTC.

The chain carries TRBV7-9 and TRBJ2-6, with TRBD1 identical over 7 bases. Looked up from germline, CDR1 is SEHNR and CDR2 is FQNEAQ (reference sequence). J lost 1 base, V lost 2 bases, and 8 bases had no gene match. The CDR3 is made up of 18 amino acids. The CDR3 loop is CASSLKPGQISGANVLTF. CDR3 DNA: TGTGCCAGCAGCTTAAAACCGGGACAGATATCTGGGGCCAACGTCCTGACTTTC.